This paragraph covers one TCR beta chain sequence. This clonotype was detected many times. No cognate antigen has been identified for it. There are no base qualities to consult, and no much larger clone falls within one base. To prepare the library, 5' RACE was applied. TCRdb lists the instrument as NextSeq 500. In the TCR library protocol, unique molecular identifiers were attached to individual cDNA molecules to correct for PCR bias and sequencing error. Both TCR alpha and beta chains were sequenced, and tight co-correlation was observed between alpha and beta sequence abundances in each sample. Turning to the authors' computational methods: Decombinator V4 was used to annotate the V gene, J gene and CDR3 of the TCR sequences. Expanded TCRs were defined as changing significantly between any two time points under a Poisson model with p below 0.0001. TCR abundances were normalised to the total number of TCRs sequenced in each sample and reported as counts per million. TRAV1-2 paired with TRAJ12, TRAJ20 or TRAJ33 defined MAIT TCRs, while TRAV10 paired with TRAJ18 defined iNKT TCRs. VDJdb, accessed 1 November 2021, was searched for CMV, EBV and SARS-CoV-2 annotated TCRs, with TCRs annotated for multiple antigens excluded. Through fastp at Q25 and MiXCR, TCRdb rebuilt clones from the public reads, retaining in-frame beta chains. CDR3 protein sequences are deduplicated, and each keeps its most common genes and DNA. TCRdb assigned the V and J calls; the authors' analysis was not used. For this sample the table gives 60,000 or so distinct CDR3 sequences, of which more than 9% were detected only once. The ten largest clones capture around 4.4% of the sample.

The sample is drawn from a study of early T cells in non-severe SARS-CoV-2 infection (dated by TCRdb to about 2021). Describing the broader study: Because TCR sequencing relied on bulk RNA taken from unsorted whole blood, pairing of alpha and beta chains was not possible. The study at large found these results: VDJdb matching was skewed toward anti-spike CD8 responses and likely underestimated virus-specific expansions by missing private and CD4 specificities.

A case-control design nested within a healthcare worker cohort in London, UK, was used, with weekly nasopharyngeal swab PCR tests and blood sampling performed. Between 23 and 31 March 2020, the week of the UK lockdown, healthcare workers were enrolled and then followed up weekly for as long as 16 weeks. Reading from cysteine to phenylalanine, the CDR3 counts 13 amino acids. The kept DNA is CDR3 alone, 39 bases in frame from the first base. Germline trimming: 4 bases from V, 4 bases from J; junction bases outside gene matches: 5. The germline V gene (reference sequence) yields DFQATT for CDR1 and SNEGSKA for CDR2.

The rearrangement joined TRBV20-1 to TRBJ1-2; TRBD1 aligns with 8 central bases. The sequencing input was whole blood. This TCR came from an adult who was a healthcare worker with PCR-confirmed SARS-CoV-2 infection or an uninfected control (not recorded which). The DNA sequence is given as TGCAGTGCTATTTCCGGGACAGGCTATGGCTACACCTTC. The resulting protein is CSAISGTGYGYTF.